A selection of T cell receptor beta chains follows, all from one sample in a study of blood T cell repertoires in COVID-19. Produced via immunoSEQ multiplex PCR; TCRdb's table is partial and in-frame only. Of 110,000 or so clones in the sample, about nine tenths were seen once. Sequenced: peripheral blood. These receptors all stem from a woman aged 50 to 60 with acute or convalescent COVID-19. The CDR3 runs from the conserved cysteine through the conserved F or W. A D gene is named only where the DNA matches it firmly. Clone size is stated in some rows and not others, as once, few, many or a class when expanded.

V	J	size	D	length	DNA	CDR3
TRBV11-1	TRBJ1-6	.	TRBD1	13	TGTGCCAGCAGCTTGACAGGGCCGTCACCCCTCCACTTT	CASSLTGPSPLHF
TRBV7-3	TRBJ1-1	once	TRBD1	15	TGTGCCAGCAGCTTAGGAAGGGGGCATGACACTGAAGCTTTCTTT	CASSLGRGHDTEAFF
TRBV19	TRBJ1-5	few	.	13	TGTGCCAGCGACTCACAGGGAAATCAGCCCCAGCATTTT	CASDSQGNQPQHF
TRBV4-3	TRBJ2-7	few	.	15	TGCGCCAGCAGCCAAGAGAGGGCCTTCAGCTACGAGCAGTACTTC	CASSQERAFSYEQYF
TRBV30	TRBJ2-5	.	TRBD2	11	TGTGCCTGGACCAGCGGGGGGGCCGAGTACTTC	CAWTSGGAEYF
TRBV6-4	TRBJ2-2	.	TRBD2	14	TGTGCCAGCAGTGCCCTAGCGGGAGCCGGGGAGCTGTTTTTT	CASSALAGAGELFF
TRBV7-3	TRBJ2-6	.	TRBD1	18	TGTGCCAGCAGCCCCAGGGACAGGGGAGGCCCTGGGGCCAACGTCCTGACTTTC	CASSPRDRGGPGANVLTF
TRBV6-5	TRBJ1-1	.	.	13	TGTGCCGCTACCATATCTCAGGGCACTGAAGCTTTCTTT	CAATISQGTEAFF
TRBV19	TRBJ2-5	.	TRBD2	16	TGTGCCAGTAGACCCGGACTAGCGATAAGGGGAGAGACCCAGTACTTC	CASRPGLAIRGETQYF
TRBV5-8	TRBJ1-1	.	.	14	TGTGCCAGCTACCCGGCAGGGTTGAACACTGAAGCTTTCTTT	CASYPAGLNTEAFF
TRBV7-9	TRBJ1-2	.	.	14	TGTGCCAGCAGCTTAGTAACAGGGACCTATGGCTACACCTTC	CASSLVTGTYGYTF
TRBV3-1/TRBV3-2	TRBJ2-1	.	.	15	TGTGCCAGCAGCCAAGAGAGGGTCTCCTACAATGAGCAGTTCTTC	CASSQERVSYNEQFF
TRBV4-1	TRBJ2-7	.	.	16	TGCGCCAGCAGCCTCGATTGGAGACAGCAAACCTACGAGCAGTACTTC	CASSLDWRQQTYEQYF
TRBV5-6	TRBJ2-7	.	.	14	TGTGCCAGCAGCTTGAGATACACGTGGTACGAGCAGTACTTC	CASSLRYTWYEQYF
TRBV2	TRBJ2-7	.	.	11	TGTGCCAGCAACACGTACTACGAGCAGTACTTC	CASNTYYEQYF
TRBV7-7	TRBJ2-7	.	TRBD1	15	TGTGCCAGCAGCTCCGGGACAGGGGTGGGATACGAGCAGTACTTC	CASSSGTGVGYEQYF
TRBV5-4	TRBJ1-3	.	.	13	TGTGCCAGCAGCTTTTATCCGGGAAACACCATATATTTT	CASSFYPGNTIYF
TRBV4-1	TRBJ2-3	.	.	15	TGCGCCAGCAGCCAACTGGCCCCTAGCACAGATACGCAGTATTTT	CASSQLAPSTDTQYF
TRBV20-1	TRBJ2-1	.	.	11	TGCAGTGCTAGGTCGGGCAATGAGCAGTTCTTC	CSARSGNEQFF
TRBV15	TRBJ1-2	.	TRBD1	15	TGTGCCACCAGCAAGGGACAGTTAGCTAACTATGGCTACACCTTC	CATSKGQLANYGYTF
TRBV28	TRBJ2-7	.	.	14	TGTGCCAGCAGTTTATCTGCAGGCACCTACGAGCAGTACTTC	CASSLSAGTYEQYF
TRBV9	TRBJ1-1	.	.	15	TGTGCCAGCAGCCAACGTGGGACACCGAACACTGAAGCTTTCTTT	CASSQRGTPNTEAFF
TRBV4-3	TRBJ2-1	.	.	16	TGCGCCAGCAGCCAAGATAGGACATCTATTTACAATGAGCAGTTCTTC	CASSQDRTSIYNEQFF
TRBV5-1	TRBJ1-1	once	TRBD1	14	TGCGCCAGCAGCGTGGACAGGGGCTGGTCGGAAGCTTTCTTT	CASSVDRGWSEAFF
TRBV6-6	TRBJ2-5	once	TRBD2	16	TGTGCCAGCAGTTTTACTAGCGGGAGGGCTGGGGAGACCCAGTACTTC	CASSFTSGRAGETQYF
TRBV29-1	TRBJ1-4	.	TRBD1	13	TGCAGCGTCGGACAGGGCCCCGGCGAAAAACTGTTTTTT	CSVGQGPGEKLFF
TRBV6-5	TRBJ1-3	.	TRBD1	15	TGTGCCAGCAGCCCCGGACAGGGTAAAGGAAACACCATATATTTT	CASSPGQGKGNTIYF
TRBV12-1	TRBJ2-2	few	.	17	TGTGCCAGCAGCTTTGATCGACTAGCGGGATACACCGGGGAGCTGTTTTTT	CASSFDRLAGYTGELFF
TRBV3-1/TRBV3-2	TRBJ1-2	.	.	12	TGTGCCAGCTCATACCCAGGGGATGGCTACACCTTC	CASSYPGDGYTF
TRBV6-5	TRBJ1-3	.	TRBD1	14	TGTGCCAGCAGAGGAACAGGGGGAGGAAACACCATATATTTT	CASRGTGGGNTIYF
TRBV30	TRBJ1-2	.	TRBD1	13	TGTGCCTGGAGTGTTCAGGGGGCGCGTGGCTACACCTTC	CAWSVQGARGYTF
TRBV7-6	TRBJ2-1	.	TRBD1	16	TGTGCCAGCAGCTCGACAGGGGCCAGCTCCTACAATGAGCAGTTCTTC	CASSSTGASSYNEQFF
TRBV30	TRBJ1-1	.	.	14	TGTGCCTGGAGTAACAGGAATATGAACACTGAAGCTTTCTTT	CAWSNRNMNTEAFF
TRBV18	TRBJ1-5	.	.	14	TGTGCCAGCTCACCACTAGGGGCGGATCAGCCCCAGCATTTT	CASSPLGADQPQHF
TRBV7-2	TRBJ2-1	.	.	15	TGTGCCAGCAGCTCGGCGGGGATATCCTACAATGAGCAGTTCTTC	CASSSAGISYNEQFF
TRBV27	TRBJ2-1	.	TRBD2	15	TGTGCCAGCAGTTTATGGCTAGCGGGTGTCGATGAGCAGTTCTTC	CASSLWLAGVDEQFF
TRBV4-1	TRBJ1-4	.	.	16	TGCGCCAGCAGCCAACCTAACACAGGGTACAATGAAAAACTGTTTTTT	CASSQPNTGYNEKLFF
TRBV6-2/TRBV6-3	TRBJ1-3	once	.	14	TGTGCCAGCAGTTTAACAGGCGCCCGGGACACCATATATTTT	CASSLTGARDTIYF
TRBV19	TRBJ2-1	.	.	13	TGTGCCAGTAGTGCCCGGGTCTACAATGAGCAGTTCTTC	CASSARVYNEQFF
TRBV6-5	TRBJ2-1	.	TRBD2	15	TGTGCCAGCAGCGGGAGGTACCGAAGACTTGGAGAGCAGTTCTTC	CASSGRYRRLGEQFF
TRBV28	TRBJ2-6	.	TRBD2	17	TGTGCCAGCACCCCGGGGGGATCTCTCTCTGGGGCCAACGTCCTGACTTTC	CASTPGGSLSGANVLTF
TRBV7-9	TRBJ1-5	.	TRBD1	14	TGTGCCAGCAGCTTGGGACTCCAGGGGGGGCCCCAGCATTTT	CASSLGLQGGPQHF
TRBV7-2	TRBJ1-1	.	.	14	TGTGCCAGCAGCGGAAGACAGGAGAACACTGAAGCTTTCTTT	CASSGRQENTEAFF
TRBV6-2/TRBV6-3	TRBJ2-5	once	.	15	TGTGCCAGCAGTTTCCCCTTCGGAGCTCGAGAGACCCAGTACTTC	CASSFPFGARETQYF
TRBV20-1	TRBJ2-6	.	.	14	TGCAGTGCTAGTGACAGCTCTGGGGCCAACGTCCTGACTTTC	CSASDSSGANVLTF
TRBV6-5	TRBJ1-6	.	.	12	TGTGCCAGCACCCCCGGCGGTTCACCCCTCCACTTT	CASTPGGSPLHF
TRBV19	TRBJ2-4	.	.	13	TGTGCCACCGCCCACGGAGGAGAGGGCATTCAGTACTTC	CATAHGGEGIQYF
TRBV4-2	TRBJ1-6	.	TRBD1	15	TGTGCCAGCAGCCAAGGACAGGGGGCGGTTTCACCCCTCCACTTT	CASSQGQGAVSPLHF
TRBV7-2	TRBJ2-2	.	.	18	TGTGCCAGCAGCTTAGACTCTAGCTCGGGAACTAACACCGGGGAGCTGTTTTTT	CASSLDSSSGTNTGELFF
TRBV11-1	TRBJ2-7	few	TRBD1	15	TGTGCCAGCAGCCTACGGGACAGGGGGGACCACGAGCAGTACTTC	CASSLRDRGDHEQYF
TRBV21-1	TRBJ2-7	.	.	19	TGTGCCAGCAGCCTTAATAAAACCGCCCGGGAGGCTAGCTCCTACGAGCAGTACTTC	CASSLNKTAREASSYEQYF
TRBV6-6	TRBJ2-7	.	TRBD2	15	TGTGCCACCCAATTCGGGGGGGGCAGCTCCTACGAGCAGTACTTC	CATQFGGGSSYEQYF
TRBV30	TRBJ2-5	.	.	14	TGTGCCTGGAGTCCTGGTATGAGCGTGGAGACCCAGTACTTC	CAWSPGMSVETQYF
TRBV12-5	TRBJ1-1	.	.	13	TGTGCTAGTGGTTTGGGTGCGGGCACTGAAGCTTTCTTT	CASGLGAGTEAFF
TRBV28	TRBJ2-1	.	TRBD1	12	TGTGCCAGCAGTAAGCAGGGGGCTAGACAGTTCTTC	CASSKQGARQFF
TRBV28	TRBJ1-5	once	TRBD1	19	TGTGCCAGCAGTTTTTTTCGGGACAGGAGTCAATATAGCAATCAGCCCCAGCATTTT	CASSFFRDRSQYSNQPQHF
TRBV13	TRBJ2-5	.	TRBD2	13	TGTGCCAGCAGTCGGACTAGTGGAGAGACCCAGTACTTC	CASSRTSGETQYF
TRBV28	TRBJ1-5	once	.	13	TGTGCCAGCAGGCTTCCGGGAAATCAGCCCCAGCATTTT	CASRLPGNQPQHF
TRBV7-8	TRBJ2-6	.	.	17	TGTGCCAGCAGCTTAGCGAGGTACCTCTCTGGGGCCAACGTCCTGACTTTC	CASSLARYLSGANVLTF